This TCR beta chain was documented in a study of blood T cell repertoires in COVID-19. Germline CDR1 is SGHDN and CDR2 is FVKESK. The CDR3 runs to 15 residues. After removal of 0 bases from V and 11 bases from J, the junction contained 9 bases not matched to a gene. Some clones are missing from TCRdb's copy, which holds only in-frame ones; the method was immunoSEQ multiplex PCR. The repertoire holds around 450,000 clones, about 85% seen once, with around 0.64% in the top ten. Sequenced material: PBMCs or T cells enriched from blood (not recorded which). The clonotype was recovered from a woman younger than 30 who had recovered from COVID-19. The V and J genes are TRBV14 and TRBJ1-4, with 7 bases identical to TRBD1. CDR3 DNA: TGTGCCAGCAGCCAAGATCGAATCGCCAGGGGGAAACTGTTTTTT. The encoded protein is CASSQDRIARGKLFF.